The sequence of this T cell receptor (beta chain) was determined in a study of response to subunit inactivated influenza vaccine. General study results and limits: Few additional T cells are recruited per seasonal influenza vaccination, authors suggested.

This CDR3 region has 12 residues. The ends were cut back, 6 bases at V and 8 bases at J, with 12 bases in the middle. Per the germline V gene, CDR1 is MNHEY and CDR2 is SMNVEV (reference sequence). This clonotype was picked up a small number of times. Antigen: not known. TCRdb re-called the RT-PCR reads with MiXCR, one entry per CDR3 protein. Here the sample spans about 240,000 distinct CDR3 sequences, over 9% being singletons. This TCR was sampled from a man in his fifties or sixties who received an inactivated influenza vaccine. The chain employs TRBV27 and TRBJ2-3, with a tentative D call TRBD2 (5 bases). Sequenced material: non-naive T cells sorted from PBMCs, taken roughly 15 days before vaccination. The CDR3 nucleotides read TGTGCCAGCAGAATGCCGGGGAGTACGCAGTATTTT. Translation: CASRMPGSTQYF.